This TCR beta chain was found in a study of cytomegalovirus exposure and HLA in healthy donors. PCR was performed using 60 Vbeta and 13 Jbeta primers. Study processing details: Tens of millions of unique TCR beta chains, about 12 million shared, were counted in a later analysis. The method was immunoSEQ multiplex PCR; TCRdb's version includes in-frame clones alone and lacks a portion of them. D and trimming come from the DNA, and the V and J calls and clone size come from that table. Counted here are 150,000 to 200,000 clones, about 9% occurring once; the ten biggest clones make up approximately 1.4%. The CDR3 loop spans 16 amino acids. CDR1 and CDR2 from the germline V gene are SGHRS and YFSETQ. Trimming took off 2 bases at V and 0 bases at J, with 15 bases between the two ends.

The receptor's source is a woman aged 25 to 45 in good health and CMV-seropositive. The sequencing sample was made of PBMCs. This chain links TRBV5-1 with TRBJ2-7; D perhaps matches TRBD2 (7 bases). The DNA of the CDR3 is TGCGCCAGCAGCTTTTGGGGGGGCCCTAGCTCCTACGAGCAGTACTTC. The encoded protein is CASSFWGGPSSYEQYF.